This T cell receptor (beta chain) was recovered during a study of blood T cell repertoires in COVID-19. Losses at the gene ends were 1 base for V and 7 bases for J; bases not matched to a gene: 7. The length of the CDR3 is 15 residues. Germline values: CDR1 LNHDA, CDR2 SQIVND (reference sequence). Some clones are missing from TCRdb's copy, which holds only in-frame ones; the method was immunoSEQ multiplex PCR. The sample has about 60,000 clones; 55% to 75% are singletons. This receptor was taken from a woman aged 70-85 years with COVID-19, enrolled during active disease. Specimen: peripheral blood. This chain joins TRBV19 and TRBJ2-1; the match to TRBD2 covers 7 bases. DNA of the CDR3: TGTGCCAGTAGTATAGCGGCGGGAGCCTCGAATGAGCAGTTCTTC. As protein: CASSIAAGASNEQFF.